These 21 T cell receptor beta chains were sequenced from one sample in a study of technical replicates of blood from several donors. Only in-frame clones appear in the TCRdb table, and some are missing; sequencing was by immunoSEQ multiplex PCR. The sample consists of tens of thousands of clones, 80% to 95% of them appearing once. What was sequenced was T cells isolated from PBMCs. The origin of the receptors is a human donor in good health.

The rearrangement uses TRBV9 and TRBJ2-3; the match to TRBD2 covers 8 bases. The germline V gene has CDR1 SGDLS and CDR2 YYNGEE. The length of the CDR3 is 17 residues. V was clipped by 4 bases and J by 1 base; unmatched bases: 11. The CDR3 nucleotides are TGTGCCAGCAGCCCCCCGGAGCGGGAGAGGGGCACAGATACGCAGTATTTT. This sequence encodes CASSPPERERGTDTQYF.

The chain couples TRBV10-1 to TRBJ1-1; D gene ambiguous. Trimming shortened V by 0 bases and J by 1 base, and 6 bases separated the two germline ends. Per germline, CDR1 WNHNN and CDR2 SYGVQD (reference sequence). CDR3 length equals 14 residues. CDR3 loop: CASSESTWNTEAFF. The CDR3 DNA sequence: TGCGCCAGCAGTGAGTCCACATGGAACACTGAAGCTTTCTTT.

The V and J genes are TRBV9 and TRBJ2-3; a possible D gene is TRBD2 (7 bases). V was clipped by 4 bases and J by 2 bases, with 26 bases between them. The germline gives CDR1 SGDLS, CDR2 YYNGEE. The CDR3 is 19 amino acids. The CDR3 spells CASSLRPHQGGGFTDTQYF. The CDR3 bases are TGTGCCAGCAGCCTACGACCACACCAGGGCGGGGGCTTCACAGATACGCAGTATTTT.

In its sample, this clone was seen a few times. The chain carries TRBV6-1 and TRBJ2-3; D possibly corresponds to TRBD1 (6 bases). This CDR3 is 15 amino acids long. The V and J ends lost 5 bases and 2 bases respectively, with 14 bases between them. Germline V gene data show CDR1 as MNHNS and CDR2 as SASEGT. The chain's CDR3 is CASSPQGYSTDTQYF. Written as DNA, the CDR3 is TGTGCCAGCAGTCCTCAGGGGTATTCCACAGATACGCAGTATTTT.

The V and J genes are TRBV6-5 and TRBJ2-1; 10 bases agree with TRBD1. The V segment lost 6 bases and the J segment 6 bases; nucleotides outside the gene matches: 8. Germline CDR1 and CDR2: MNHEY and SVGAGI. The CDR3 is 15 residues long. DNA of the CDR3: TGTGCCAGCAGCCCCGGGACAGGGGAGAGCAATGAGCAGTTCTTC. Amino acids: CASSPGTGESNEQFF.

The CDR3, as DNA: TGTGCCAGCAGTGAAGGGAGTGCAACTAATGAAAAACTGTTTTTT. Residues: CASSEGSATNEKLFF. The rearrangement joins TRBV6-1 to TRBJ1-4; D unclear. This CDR3 region has 15 residues. The ends were cut back, 1 base at V and 0 bases at J, with 6 bases in the middle. Germline V gene lookup returns CDR1 MNHNS and CDR2 SASEGT.

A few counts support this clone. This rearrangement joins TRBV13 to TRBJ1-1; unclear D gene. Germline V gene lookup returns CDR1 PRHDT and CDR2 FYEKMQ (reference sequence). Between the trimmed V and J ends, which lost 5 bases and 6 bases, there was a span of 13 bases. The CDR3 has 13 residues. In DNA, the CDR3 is TGTGCCAGCAGCCCCGCCCTACGGGCTGAAGCTTTCTTT. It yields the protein CASSPALRAEAFF.

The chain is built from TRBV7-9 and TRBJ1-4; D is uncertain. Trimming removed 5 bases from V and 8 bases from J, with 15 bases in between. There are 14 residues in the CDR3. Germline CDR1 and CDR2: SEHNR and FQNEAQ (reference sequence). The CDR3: CASSPEDLPEKLFF. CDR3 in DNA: TGTGCCAGCAGCCCGGAGGACCTTCCCGAAAAACTGTTTTTT.

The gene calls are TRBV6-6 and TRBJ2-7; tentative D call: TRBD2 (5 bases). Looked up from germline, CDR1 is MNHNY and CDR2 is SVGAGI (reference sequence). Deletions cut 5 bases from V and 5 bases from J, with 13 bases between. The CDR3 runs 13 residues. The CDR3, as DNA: TGTGCCAGCAGTCAATTCGGGAATAACGAGCAGTACTTC. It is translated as CASSQFGNNEQYF.

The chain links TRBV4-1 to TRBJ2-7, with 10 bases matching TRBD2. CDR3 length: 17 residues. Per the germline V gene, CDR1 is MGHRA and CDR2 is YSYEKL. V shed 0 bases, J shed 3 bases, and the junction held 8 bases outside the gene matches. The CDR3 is CASSQEEISGRNYEQYF. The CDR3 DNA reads TGCGCCAGCAGCCAAGAAGAGATTAGCGGGAGGAACTACGAGCAGTACTTC.

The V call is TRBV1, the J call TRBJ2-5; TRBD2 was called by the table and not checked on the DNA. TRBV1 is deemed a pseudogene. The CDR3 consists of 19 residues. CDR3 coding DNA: TGCACCAGCAGCCAAGTCGATTGGACTAGCGGGAGTCAGGAAGAGACCCAGTACTTC. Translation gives CTSSQVDWTSGSQEETQYF.

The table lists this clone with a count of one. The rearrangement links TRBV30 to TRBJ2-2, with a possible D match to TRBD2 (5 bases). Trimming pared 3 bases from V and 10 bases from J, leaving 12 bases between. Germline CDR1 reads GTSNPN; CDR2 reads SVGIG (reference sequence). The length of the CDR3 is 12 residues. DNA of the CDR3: TGTGCCTGGAGAGCGGTGAGACAGGAGCTGTTTTTT. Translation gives CAWRAVRQELFF.

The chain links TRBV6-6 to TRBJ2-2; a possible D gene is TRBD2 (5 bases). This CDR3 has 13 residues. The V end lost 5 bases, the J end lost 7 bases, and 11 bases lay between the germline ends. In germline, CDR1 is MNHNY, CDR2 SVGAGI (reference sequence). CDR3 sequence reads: CASSQDSLGELFF. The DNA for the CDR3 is TGTGCCAGCAGTCAGGACTCGCTCGGGGAGCTGTTTTTT.

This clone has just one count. Here the CDR3 DNA reads TGTGCCAGCAGCTCCCCCCAGGGGCTAAATGAGCAGTTCTTC. Amino acid sequence: CASSSPQGLNEQFF. V is TRBV7-9 and J is TRBJ2-1, with D possibly TRBD1 on 6 matching bases. The CDR3 consists of 14 residues. Germline V gene sequence: CDR1 SEHNR, CDR2 FQNEAQ (reference sequence). V was pared by 4 bases and J by 7 bases, with 14 bases between. Variable domain in full (rest from reference TRBV7-9 and TRBJ2-1): DTGVSQNPRHKITKRGQNVTFRCDPISEHNRLYWYRQTLGQGPEFLTYFQNEAQLEKSRLLSDRFSAERPKGSFSTLEIQRTEQGDSAMYLCASSSPQGLNEQFFGPGTRLTVL.

The CDR3 DNA follows: TGTGCCAGCAGCGTGACAGGCACAGATACGCAGTATTTT. Residues: CASSVTGTDTQYF. The gene calls are TRBV5-4 and TRBJ2-3, with TRBD1 as a possible D gene (5 bases). V dropped 4 bases and J dropped 1 base, with 7 bases sitting between them. The CDR3 consists of 13 residues. Germline V gives CDR1 SGHNT, CDR2 YYREEE (reference sequence).

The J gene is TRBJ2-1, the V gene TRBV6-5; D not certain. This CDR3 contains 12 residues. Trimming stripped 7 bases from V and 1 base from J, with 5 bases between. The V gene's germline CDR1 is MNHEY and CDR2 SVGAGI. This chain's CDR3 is CASINSYNEQFF. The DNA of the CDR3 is TGTGCCAGCATAAATTCCTACAATGAGCAGTTCTTC.

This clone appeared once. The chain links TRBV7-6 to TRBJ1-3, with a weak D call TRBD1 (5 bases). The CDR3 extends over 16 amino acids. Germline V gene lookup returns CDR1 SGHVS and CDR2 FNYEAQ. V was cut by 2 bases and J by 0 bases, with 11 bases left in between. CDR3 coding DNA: TGTGCCAGCAGCTTACGCGACAGACTCTCTGGAAACACCATATATTTT. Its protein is CASSLRDRLSGNTIYF.

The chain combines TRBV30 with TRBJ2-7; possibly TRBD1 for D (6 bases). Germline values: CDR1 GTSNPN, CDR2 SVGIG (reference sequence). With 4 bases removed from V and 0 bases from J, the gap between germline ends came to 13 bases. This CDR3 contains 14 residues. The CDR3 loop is CAWKKVDSSYEQYF. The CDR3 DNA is TGTGCCTGGAAAAAGGTGGACAGCTCCTACGAGCAGTACTTC.

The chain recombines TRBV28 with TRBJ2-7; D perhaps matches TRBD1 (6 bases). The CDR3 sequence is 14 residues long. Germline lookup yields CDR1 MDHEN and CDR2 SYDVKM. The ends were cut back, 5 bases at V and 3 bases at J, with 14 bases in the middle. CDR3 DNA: TGTGCCAGCAGTCCACCGACAGGCCTCTACGAGCAGTACTTC. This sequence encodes CASSPPTGLYEQYF. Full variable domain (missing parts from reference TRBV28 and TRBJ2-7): DVKVTQSSRYLVKRTGEKVFLECVQDMDHENMFWYRQDPGLGLRLIYFSYDVKMKEKGDIPEGYSVSREKKERFSLILESASTNQTSMYLCASSPPTGLYEQYFGPGTRLTVT.

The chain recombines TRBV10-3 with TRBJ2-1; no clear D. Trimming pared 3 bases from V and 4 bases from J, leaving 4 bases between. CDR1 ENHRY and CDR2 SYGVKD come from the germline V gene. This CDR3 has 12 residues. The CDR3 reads CAISEIYNEQFF. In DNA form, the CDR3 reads TGTGCCATCAGTGAAATATACAATGAGCAGTTCTTC.

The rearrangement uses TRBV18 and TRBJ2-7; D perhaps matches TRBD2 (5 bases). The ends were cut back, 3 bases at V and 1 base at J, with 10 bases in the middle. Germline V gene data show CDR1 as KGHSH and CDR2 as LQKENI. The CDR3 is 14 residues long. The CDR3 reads CASSPGAGSYEQYF. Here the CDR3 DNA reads TGTGCCAGCTCACCGGGAGCCGGATCCTACGAGCAGTACTTC.